The 23 T cell receptor beta chains given below trace back to one sample, sequenced in a study of blood T cell repertoires in COVID-19. Data came from immunoSEQ multiplex PCR; TCRdb stores just in-frame clones and leaves some out. The sample records 270,000 or so clones, 88% being singletons. Sequencing was carried out using PBMCs or T cells enriched from blood (not recorded which). Receptors were obtained from a woman aged 40 to 55 with acute COVID-19.

This rearrangement joins TRBV7-8 to TRBJ2-1; 14 positions agree with TRBD2. The CDR3 spans 16 residues. The V gene's germline CDR1 is SGHVS and CDR2 FQNEAQ. Germline trimming cut 6 bases from V and 13 bases from J; bases unmatched to any gene: 14. For the CDR3, the DNA is TGTGCCAGCAGTAGGACCGGGACTAGCGGGAGTCGGGATCAGTTCTTC. This encodes CASSRTGTSGSRDQFF.

This rearrangement joins TRBV10-3 to TRBJ1-2, with D possibly TRBD1 on 6 matching bases. The V end lost 6 bases, the J end lost 2 bases, and 16 bases lay between the germline ends. The CDR3 length is 15 residues. CDR1 and CDR2 from the germline V gene are ENHRY and SYGVKD. The CDR3 reads CAIRDSSLENYGYTF. Written as DNA, the CDR3 is TGTGCCATCAGGGACAGCTCACTAGAGAACTATGGCTACACCTTC.

This sequence joins TRBV3-1 (or the pseudogene TRBV3-2) and TRBJ2-4, with no clear D. Germline lookup yields CDR1 LGHDT and CDR2 YNNKEL (reference sequence). The CDR3 consists of 14 residues. Between the trimmed V and J ends, which lost 5 bases and 15 bases, there was a span of 23 bases. In nucleotides, the CDR3 is TGTGCCAGCAGCGCTTCTGAGGTTCGCCACTCGAGGTACTTC. Translating it yields CASSASEVRHSRYF.

The chain uses TRBV4-1 and TRBJ2-5, with 10 bases matching TRBD1. Germline values: CDR1 MGHRA, CDR2 YSYEKL. J gave up 3 bases and V 1 base, and 5 bases lay outside the gene matches. This CDR3 spans 16 amino acids. CDR3 in amino acids: CASSQGAGTGEETQYF. The CDR3 nucleotides are TGCGCCAGCAGCCAAGGAGCCGGGACAGGGGAAGAGACCCAGTACTTC.

The rearrangement uses TRBV9 and TRBJ2-1, with 9 bases that match TRBD2. V gave up 1 base and J gave up 5 bases; unmatched junction bases: 4. In germline, CDR1 is SGDLS, CDR2 YYNGEE. The CDR3 runs 15 residues. The CDR3 DNA sequence: TGTGCCAGCAGCGTACTAGCGGGATACAACAATGAGCAGTTCTTC. Protein sequence: CASSVLAGYNNEQFF.

The chain joins TRBV3-1 (or the pseudogene TRBV3-2) to TRBJ2-2, with D uncertain. Germline CDR1 and CDR2: LGHDT and YNNKEL (reference sequence). V was shortened by 4 bases and J by 2 bases, with 2 bases between the two germline ends. The CDR3 length is 12 residues. In DNA, the CDR3 is TGTGCCAGCAGCCTAAACACCGGGGAGCTGTTTTTT. This translates into CASSLNTGELFF.

CDR3 sequence (DNA): TGTGCCAGCAGCACGGGACAGGGGATAAACACTGAAGCTTTCTTT. This codes for CASSTGQGINTEAFF. The chain carries TRBV7-6 and TRBJ1-1; TRBD1 matches at 10 bases. Germline V lookup: CDR1 SGHVS, CDR2 FNYEAQ. This CDR3 spans 15 amino acids. The ends lost 5 bases at V and 2 bases at J; junction bases unmatched: 5.

The CDR3 loop reads CASSTRQGYEKLFF. The CDR3 DNA follows: TGTGCCAGTAGTACGAGACAGGGATACGAAAAACTGTTTTTT. J is TRBJ1-4 and V is TRBV19; 7 positions match TRBD1. Germline V gene data show CDR1 as LNHDA and CDR2 as SQIVND (reference sequence). The CDR3 covers 14 residues. The V and J ends lost 4 bases and 8 bases, in that order; junction bases with no gene match: 7.

V and J are TRBV5-1 and TRBJ2-1, with 13 bases aligning to TRBD2. The CDR3 has 17 residues. V was pared by 4 bases and J by 3 bases, with 7 bases of the junction left unmatched. Germline loops: CDR1 SGHRS, CDR2 YFSETQ. The CDR3, as DNA: TGCGCCAGCAGCCTCGGACTAGCGGGAGTTGACTACAATGAGCAGTTCTTC. This codes for CASSLGLAGVDYNEQFF.

The chain is built from TRBV10-1 and TRBJ2-1; TRBD2 might be the D (6 bases). The germline V gene encodes CDR1 WNHNN and CDR2 SYGVQD (reference sequence). Trimming removed 5 bases at V and 8 bases at J, with 13 bases between. The CDR3 loop spans 13 amino acids. The DNA of the CDR3 is TGCGCCAGCAGTTTAGGCGGGACCGATGAGCAGTTCTTC. It is translated as CASSLGGTDEQFF.

The J gene is TRBJ2-3, the V gene TRBV30; TRBD2 aligns across 9 bases. The trim removed 0 bases at V and 3 bases at J, leaving 4 bases unmatched. The germline gives CDR1 GTSNPN, CDR2 SVGIG (reference sequence). This CDR3 has 15 residues. The CDR3 DNA reads as TGTGCCTGGAGTGTAGGTAGCGGGAGAACAGATACGCAGTATTTT. Protein sequence: CAWSVGSGRTDTQYF.

This clone turned up a few times. The chain couples TRBV7-9 to TRBJ2-7; D not resolved. The germline CDR1 and CDR2 sequences are SEHNR and FQNEAQ (reference sequence). CDR3 size: 12 residues. V shed 1 base and J shed 4 bases, with 5 bases lying between them. The CDR3 reads CASSLGTYEQYF. The CDR3 nucleotides are TGTGCCAGCAGCTTAGGAACTTACGAGCAGTACTTC.

Written as DNA, the CDR3 is TGTGCCAGCTCACCGAGGCAGCAAGGCACAGATACGCAGTATTTT. Protein product: CASSPRQQGTDTQYF. The rearrangement links TRBV18 to TRBJ2-3; D call uncertain. Germline V gene data show CDR1 as KGHSH and CDR2 as LQKENI. Trimming stripped 3 bases from V and 1 base from J, with 11 bases between. CDR3 size: 15 residues.

The gene calls are TRBV3-1 (or the pseudogene TRBV3-2) and TRBJ2-1, with 10 nucleotides matching TRBD2. Trimming at V came to 2 bases and at J to 0 bases, leaving 19 bases not matched to a gene. CDR1 and CDR2 (germline): LGHDT, YNNKEL (reference sequence). This CDR3 is 22 amino acids long. CDR3 DNA sequence: TGTGCCAGCAGCCAACGACAACCGGGACTAGCGTCTAATCCGAGCTCCTACAATGAGCAGTTCTTC. Translation: CASSQRQPGLASNPSSYNEQFF.

V gene TRBV12-3 or TRBV12-4 combines with J gene TRBJ1-1; D possibly corresponds to TRBD1 (5 bases). V lost 4 bases and J lost 5, with 8 bases in between. The CDR3 loop spans 12 amino acids. The CDR3 DNA follows: TGTGCCAGCAGTTCCGGGGGAACTGAAGCTTTCTTT. Translation: CASSSGGTEAFF.

The table lists this clone with a count of one. J is TRBJ1-2 and V is TRBV29-1; a weak D match, TRBD1 (6 bases). V lost 4 bases, J lost 4 bases, and 10 bases lay in between. Germline V gene data show CDR1 as SQVTM and CDR2 as ANQGSEA. This CDR3 spans 12 amino acids. The CDR3 DNA reads TGCAGCGTTGGGGGACAAGCCTATGGCTACACCTTC. Translation: CSVGGQAYGYTF.

The chain has TRBV9 and TRBJ1-3; no reliable D call. Trimming pared 4 bases from V and 0 bases from J, leaving 8 bases between. The CDR3 length is 14 residues. Germline V lookup: CDR1 SGDLS, CDR2 YYNGEE. CDR3 sequence reads: CASSSQISGNTIYF. For the CDR3, the DNA is TGTGCCAGCAGCTCCCAGATCTCTGGAAACACCATATATTTT. Variable domain in full (rest from reference TRBV9 and TRBJ1-3): DSGVTQTPKHLITATGQRVTLRCSPRSGDLSVYWYQQSLDQGLQFLIQYYNGEERAKGNILERFSAQQFPDLHSELNLSSLELGDSALYFCASSSQISGNTIYFGEGSWLTVV.

With regard to this clone: The sample holds other DNA sequences that translate to the same CDR3. The chain joins TRBV7-9 to TRBJ2-5; D unclear. There are 15 residues in the CDR3. Between the trimmed V and J ends, which lost 1 base and 1 base, there was a span of 10 bases. Germline CDR1 and CDR2: SEHNR and FQNEAQ (reference sequence). CDR3 DNA sequence: TGTGCCAGCAGCTTAGTCGATAGAGGCCAAGAGACCCAGTACTTC. This translates into CASSLVDRGQETQYF.

The chain combines TRBV29-1 with TRBJ1-3; D is perhaps TRBD1 (5 bases). The germline gives CDR1 SQVTM, CDR2 ANQGSEA. Trimming left V 0 bases short and J 0 bases short, with 12 bases between. This CDR3 has 16 amino acids. CDR3 in DNA: TGCAGCGTTGAAGAGCAGGACACATACTCTGGAAACACCATATATTTT. It is translated as CSVEEQDTYSGNTIYF.

To note about this clone: The sample carries other DNA sequences with the same CDR3. The V and J genes are TRBV5-1 and TRBJ1-5; perhaps TRBD1 as D (5 bases). The germline gives CDR1 SGHRS, CDR2 YFSETQ. Trimming removed 2 bases from V and 4 bases from J, with 7 bases in between. CDR3 length: 13 residues. This CDR3 is CASSLGVNQPQHF. CDR3 sequence (DNA): TGCGCCAGCAGCTTAGGGGTAAATCAGCCCCAGCATTTT. The full variable domain, in which reference TRBV5-1 and TRBJ1-5 provide the parts outside the CDR3, is KAGVTQTPRYLIKTRGQQVTLSCSPISGHRSVSWYQQTPGQGLQFLFEYFSETQRNKGNFPGRFSGRQFSNSRSEMNVSTLELGDSALYLCASSLGVNQPQHFGDGTRLSIL.

This chain links TRBV18 with TRBJ1-2; D is perhaps TRBD1 (5 bases). The CDR3 has 16 amino acids. Trimming left V 3 bases short and J 8 bases short, with 22 bases between. Germline loops: CDR1 KGHSH, CDR2 LQKENI. The CDR3 nucleotides are TGTGCCAGCTCACCTACCCGGGGGGGAGACGCTCACGGCTACACCTTC. Its protein is CASSPTRGGDAHGYTF.

V and J are TRBV24-1 and TRBJ2-2; weak D call: TRBD1 (6 bases). Trimming pared 5 bases from V and 1 base from J, leaving 7 bases between. The germline V gene has CDR1 KGHDR and CDR2 SFDVKD. The CDR3 extends over 14 amino acids. The CDR3 is CATSGGGNTGELFF. In nucleotides, the CDR3 is TGTGCCACCAGTGGAGGGGGGAACACCGGGGAGCTGTTTTTT.

The chain couples TRBV2 to TRBJ1-5, with D maybe TRBD1 (5 bases). From germline, CDR1 is SNHLY and CDR2 FYNNEI. Between the trimmed V and J ends, which lost 4 bases and 5 bases, there was a span of 15 bases. The CDR3 covers 15 residues. CDR3 protein: CASSAMGLRHQPQHF. The CDR3, as DNA: TGTGCCAGCAGTGCGATGGGACTTAGGCATCAGCCCCAGCATTTT.